These 2 T cell receptor beta chains were all obtained from the same sample, sequenced in a study of post-analysis software for immune sequencing data. The TCR beta cDNA libraries contained unique molecular identifiers. TCRdb analysed the PCR reads with MiXCR anew, one entry per CDR3 protein. The table records 600,000 to 700,000 distinct CDR3 sequences, approximately 60% of them present only once. Study findings and constraints: TRBV5-6, TRBV5-1 and TRBV20-1 belonged to a set of about five TRBV segments that were more frequent in patients than controls.

No cognate antigen is known for these TCRs. The sequenced material came from blood. The receptor set was obtained from a girl aged 2 to 9 with multiple sclerosis.

This chain uses TRBV27 with TRBJ2-3, with D possibly being TRBD1 (6 bases). Trimming took 4 bases from V and 6 from J, leaving 14 bases between them. Looked up from germline, CDR1 is MNHEY and CDR2 is SMNVEV (reference sequence). The CDR3 extends over 14 amino acids. CDR3 in DNA: TGTGCCAGCAGTTCGCGGACAGCCCGGGATACGCAGTATTTT. Translation gives CASSSRTARDTQYF.

The chain links TRBV4-2 to TRBJ1-2; TRBD1 is a possible D gene (5 bases). The germline gives CDR1 LGHNA, CDR2 YNFKEQ. This CDR3 is 15 amino acids long. The V gene lost 1 base and the J gene lost 3 bases, with 12 bases spanning the gap. The CDR3 nucleotides read TGTGCCAGCAGCCAAGGGGCGGGGGAGGACTATGGCTACACCTTC. It specifies CASSQGAGEDYGYTF.